This passage covers 15 T cell receptor beta chains from one sample sequenced in a study of CD8 T cells in Susac syndrome. The RNA, roughly 0.45 to 1 ug, was put through reverse transcription using random hexamers. TCRdb recomputed calls from the immunoSEQ multiplex PCR reads with MiXCR, one row per CDR3 protein. The data show some 130,000 distinct CDR3 sequences, more than 90% seen once. Sequencing was carried out using CD4+ T cells from PBMCs. The source of these receptors is a human donor in good health.

This clonotype was seen only once. The chain is built from TRBV20-1 and TRBJ2-3, with D tentatively TRBD2 (6 bases). With 3 bases removed from V and 5 bases from J, the gap between germline ends came to 9 bases. The CDR3 is 12 residues long. CDR1 is DFQATT and CDR2 is SNEGSKA in the germline V gene (reference sequence). DNA for the CDR3: TGCAGTGCTAGGCGGGGCGTAGATACGCAGTATTTT. Protein product: CSARRGVDTQYF.

The rearrangement joins TRBV7-9 to TRBJ1-3; D gene ambiguous. CDR1 SEHNR and CDR2 FQNEAQ come from the germline V gene (reference sequence). The CDR3 contains 16 residues. Trimming left V 8 bases short and J 0 bases short, with 17 bases between. The CDR3 here is CASGLQKELSGNTIYF. CDR3 bases: TGTGCCAGCGGCCTCCAAAAGGAACTCTCTGGAAACACCATATATTTT. Looking up the rest from reference TRBV7-9 and TRBJ1-3 gives the full variable domain: DTGVSQNPRHKITKRGQNVTFRCDPISEHNRLYWYRQTLGQGPEFLTYFQNEAQLEKSRLLSDRFSAERPKGSFSTLEIQRTEQGDSAMYLCASGLQKELSGNTIYFGEGSWLTVV.

The chain uses TRBV27 and TRBJ1-1; 8 positions agree with TRBD1. The CDR3 runs to 15 residues. From germline, CDR1 is MNHEY and CDR2 SMNVEV (reference sequence). The V and J ends lost 2 bases and 6 bases, in that order; junction bases with no gene match: 8. The CDR3 protein is CASSLQGALGAEAFF. The CDR3 DNA reads as TGTGCCAGCAGTTTACAGGGGGCGCTCGGGGCTGAAGCTTTCTTT.

V is TRBV20-1 and J is TRBJ2-5, with TRBD2 identical over 10 bases. In germline, CDR1 is DFQATT, CDR2 SNEGSKA (reference sequence). This CDR3 comprises 16 residues. Trimming at V came to 0 bases and at J to 2 bases, leaving 6 bases not matched to a gene. The CDR3 DNA sequence: TGCAGTGCTAGAGATTGGAGCGGGAGGGGACAAGAGACCCAGTACTTC. Its protein is CSARDWSGRGQETQYF.

The chain carries TRBV5-1 and TRBJ1-2; no reliable D call. This CDR3 spans 14 amino acids. Germline lookup yields CDR1 SGHRS and CDR2 YFSETQ. Trimming pared 1 base from V and 2 bases from J, leaving 9 bases between. CDR3 residues: CASSLSSENYGYTF. As DNA, the CDR3 is TGCGCCAGCAGCTTGAGCTCGGAGAACTATGGCTACACCTTC.

J is TRBJ2-5 and V is TRBV6-6; 8 positions match TRBD2. This CDR3 is built from 15 residues. Looked up from germline, CDR1 is MNHNY and CDR2 is SVGAGI (reference sequence). V was clipped by 6 bases and J by 5 bases; unmatched bases: 11. The CDR3 DNA follows: TGTGCCAGCAGAGGTCCAAAGGGCGGGAGGGAGACCCAGTACTTC. This gives the protein CASRGPKGGRETQYF.

The V gene is TRBV6-4, the J gene TRBJ2-2; TRBD2 agrees at 10 bases. CDR1 MRHNA and CDR2 SNTAGT come from the germline V gene. Losses at the gene ends were 2 bases for V and 2 bases for J; bases not matched to a gene: 17. CDR3 length: 21 residues. CDR3 nucleotides: TGTGCCAGCAGTGACCGTAAGCGTTGGGCTAGCGGGAGTAGTAACACCGGGGAGCTGTTTTTT. Its protein is CASSDRKRWASGSSNTGELFF.

As DNA, the CDR3 is TGTGCCAGCAGGTATGACAGGGTCCCTGAAGCTTTCTTT. Residues: CASRYDRVPEAFF. The rearrangement joins TRBV2 to TRBJ1-1; TRBD1 matches at 7 bases. Germline V gene lookup returns CDR1 SNHLY and CDR2 FYNNEI. The CDR3 consists of 13 residues. The trim removed 6 bases at V and 6 bases at J, leaving 7 bases unmatched.

This rearrangement joins TRBV6-2 or TRBV6-3 to TRBJ1-5; 8 bases align to TRBD1. CDR1 is MNHEY, CDR2 SVGEGT, per germline. Trimming took 6 bases from V and 4 from J; bases not matched to a gene: 8. The CDR3 sequence is 15 residues long. The CDR3 loop is CASRRRQGSNQPQHF. In nucleotides, the CDR3 is TGTGCCAGCAGACGACGACAGGGGTCAAATCAGCCCCAGCATTTT.

The chain uses TRBV28 and TRBJ2-7, with unresolved D. The CDR3 covers 14 residues. CDR1 and CDR2 from the germline V gene are MDHEN and SYDVKM. V lost 6 bases and J 3 bases, leaving 15 bases between the germline ends. CDR3 residues: CASRRPQRSYEQYF. The CDR3 DNA follows: TGTGCCAGCAGACGCCCCCAGAGGAGCTACGAGCAGTACTTC. The full variable domain, with the rest looked up from reference TRBV28 and TRBJ2-7, is DVKVTQSSRYLVKRTGEKVFLECVQDMDHENMFWYRQDPGLGLRLIYFSYDVKMKEKGDIPEGYSVSREKKERFSLILESASTNQTSMYLCASRRPQRSYEQYFGPGTRLTVT.

The V gene is TRBV18, the J gene TRBJ1-2; 8 bases agree with TRBD1. Germline assignment: CDR1 KGHSH and CDR2 LQKENI. Trimming took 3 bases from V and 5 from J; bases not matched to a gene: 8. CDR3 length: 15 amino acids. CDR3: CASSPGQGAGYGYTF. The CDR3 DNA is TGTGCCAGCTCACCCGGTCAGGGGGCTGGGTATGGCTACACCTTC.

In DNA, the CDR3 is TGCGCCAGCAGCTTGTTCGCGGGAGGAATGGGCACCGGGGAGCTGTTTTTT. This encodes CASSLFAGGMGTGELFF. The V gene is TRBV5-1, the J gene TRBJ2-2; 8 positions agree with TRBD2. Germline-derived CDR1 and CDR2 are SGHRS and YFSETQ. The CDR3 is 17 amino acids. With 1 base clipped from V and 4 bases from J, the junction kept 9 bases outside the gene matches.

This chain links TRBV6-6 with TRBJ1-2; no reliable D call. Looked up from germline, CDR1 is MNHNY and CDR2 is SVGAGI (reference sequence). Trimming removed 9 bases from V and 4 bases from J, with 9 bases in between. This CDR3 has 11 amino acids. The CDR3 spells CASGGTYGYTF. The CDR3 region has the DNA TGTGCCAGTGGCGGCACCTATGGCTACACCTTC.

A single count supports this clonotype. The rearrangement links TRBV7-9 to TRBJ2-4; TRBD2 might be the D (6 bases). Trimming shortened V by 4 bases and J by 6 bases, and 10 bases separated the two germline ends. The CDR3 has 13 amino acids. Germline loops: CDR1 SEHNR, CDR2 FQNEAQ (reference sequence). CDR3 in amino acids: CASSWTEGNIQYF. CDR3 nucleotides: TGTGCCAGCAGCTGGACGGAGGGAAACATTCAGTACTTC.

The V call is TRBV19, the J call TRBJ2-7; no reliable D call. The V gene lost 10 bases and the J gene lost 0 bases, with 7 bases spanning the gap. CDR3 length: 11 amino acids. Looked up from germline, CDR1 is LNHDA and CDR2 is SQIVND (reference sequence). The DNA for the CDR3 is TGTGCCACCGGCCTCTCCTACGAGCAGTACTTC. It encodes CATGLSYEQYF.